The next 9 T cell receptor beta chains were all read from a single sample in a study of graft-versus-host responses after intestinal transplantation. Which antigens these TCRs recognize remains unknown. Generated by immunoSEQ multiplex PCR, the TCRdb table keeps only in-frame clones and is missing some. This sample has about 110,000 clones, with about 92% found just once. The material was unstimulated CD8+ T cells sorted from spleen or lymph node cells, obtained before transplant. The receptors stem from a human donor who was the organ donor for an intestinal transplant.

The rearrangement links TRBV6-6 to TRBJ1-1, with 9 bases lining up with TRBD1. Germline values: CDR1 MNHNY, CDR2 SVGAGI (reference sequence). V was pared by 6 bases and J by 10 bases, with 15 bases of the junction left unmatched. This CDR3 region has 15 residues. The CDR3 DNA reads TGTGCCAGCAGCTACCCCATAGGGGACAGGGTAGGAGCTTTCTTT. It is translated as CASSYPIGDRVGAFF.

The chain joins TRBV4-1 to TRBJ2-3; no definite D call. Trimming took 1 base from V and 2 from J, leaving 13 bases between them. The CDR3 has 16 amino acids. CDR1 is MGHRA, CDR2 YSYEKL, per germline. The CDR3: CASSQGPAGLTDTQYF. Here the CDR3 DNA reads TGCGCCAGCAGCCAAGGTCCGGCAGGCCTCACAGATACGCAGTATTTT.

The chain carries TRBV4-3 and TRBJ2-3; TRBD2 aligns across 12 bases. The CDR3 sequence is 15 residues long. Germline values: CDR1 LGHNA, CDR2 YSLEER. V was clipped by 3 bases and J by 5 bases; unmatched bases: 3. CDR3 amino acids: CASSHLAGGIDTQYF. The CDR3 nucleotides are TGCGCCAGCAGCCACCTAGCGGGAGGGATAGATACGCAGTATTTT.

The chain employs TRBV7-9 and TRBJ2-2, with TRBD2 as a possible D gene (5 bases). This CDR3 contains 13 residues. Per germline, CDR1 SEHNR and CDR2 FQNEAQ (reference sequence). Deletions cut 6 bases from V and 2 bases from J, with 7 bases between. The CDR3 reads CASRLANTGELFF. Written as DNA, the CDR3 is TGTGCCAGCAGGCTAGCTAACACCGGGGAGCTGTTTTTT.

CDR3 nucleotide sequence: TGTGCCAGCAGCTTTTCCGGGACAGGGACTGAAGCTTTCTTT. This sequence encodes CASSFSGTGTEAFF. This chain uses TRBV7-6 with TRBJ1-1; 9 bases fit TRBD1. CDR1 and CDR2 from the germline V gene are SGHVS and FNYEAQ. The V and J ends lost 3 bases and 5 bases, in that order; junction bases with no gene match: 4. The CDR3 has 14 amino acids.

The J gene is TRBJ1-2, the V gene TRBV28; D ambiguous. Germline V gives CDR1 MDHEN, CDR2 SYDVKM. V lost 2 bases and J 2 bases, leaving 12 bases between the germline ends. This CDR3 is 15 amino acids long. CDR3 nucleotide sequence: TGTGCCAGCAGTTTAAACGTCCACCCAAACTATGGCTACACCTTC. Encoded protein: CASSLNVHPNYGYTF.

J is TRBJ2-7 and V is TRBV9; maybe TRBD2 (5 bases). This CDR3 region has 13 residues. The V end lost 3 bases, the J end lost 4 bases, and 11 bases lay between the germline ends. Germline V lookup: CDR1 SGDLS, CDR2 YYNGEE. The CDR3 coding sequence is TGTGCCAGCAGCGCCGACTCGGGATACGAGCAGTACTTC. This encodes CASSADSGYEQYF.

The chain has TRBV6-1 and TRBJ2-7; the D gene could be TRBD1 or TRBD2 (5 bases each). CDR3 length: 14 residues. Germline assignment: CDR1 MNHNS and CDR2 SASEGT. Trimming removed 6 bases from V and 4 bases from J, with 16 bases in between. The CDR3 sequence is CASSYRDGIYEQYF. In DNA, the CDR3 is TGTGCCAGCAGCTACCGGGACGGGATATACGAGCAGTACTTC.

The CDR3 loop reads CASSLNPGLGGYEQYF. In DNA, the CDR3 is TGTGCCAGCAGCCTAAACCCCGGGCTAGGGGGTTACGAGCAGTACTTC. The chain employs TRBV5-4 and TRBJ2-7; D is possibly TRBD1 (6 bases). The CDR3 sequence is 16 residues long. Trimming left V 4 bases short and J 4 bases short, with 21 bases between. Germline values: CDR1 SGHNT, CDR2 YYREEE (reference sequence).